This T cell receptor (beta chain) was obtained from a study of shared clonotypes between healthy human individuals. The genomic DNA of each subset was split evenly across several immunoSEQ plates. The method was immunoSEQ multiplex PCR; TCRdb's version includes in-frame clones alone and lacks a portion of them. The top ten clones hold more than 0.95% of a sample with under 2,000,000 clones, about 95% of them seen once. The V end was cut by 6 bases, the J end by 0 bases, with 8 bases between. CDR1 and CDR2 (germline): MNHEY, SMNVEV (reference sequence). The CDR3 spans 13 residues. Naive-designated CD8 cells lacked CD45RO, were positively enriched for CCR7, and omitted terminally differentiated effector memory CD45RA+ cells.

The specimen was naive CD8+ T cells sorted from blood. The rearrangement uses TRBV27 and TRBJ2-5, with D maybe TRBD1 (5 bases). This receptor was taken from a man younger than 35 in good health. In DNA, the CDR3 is TGTGCCAGCAGGACAGTAAACCAAGAGACCCAGTACTTC. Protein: CASRTVNQETQYF.